This TCR beta chain was sequenced in a study of CD8 T cells in Susac syndrome (dated by TCRdb to the late 2010s). General notes on the study: Repertoire sequencing was used to test whether CD8+ T cell activation and differentiation in Susac syndrome was antigen driven. Clonality of the CD8+ T cell repertoire was compared between more than 10 healthy donors, 14 Susac syndrome patients and around 16 multiple sclerosis patients.

Peripheral blood CD8+ and CD4+ T cells from healthy donors, Susac syndrome patients and multiple sclerosis patients were profiled using high-throughput TCR beta sequencing. Multiple sclerosis controls were treatment-naive patients with stable or active relapsing-remitting disease fulfilling revised McDonald criteria. Bulk CD8+ and CD4+ T cells were purified magnetically by negative isolation, whereas CD8+ TEMRA cells were enriched by FACS. Blood was collected in EDTA tubes and processed within 24 hours, with PBMCs isolated through density gradient centrifugation. PBMCs intended for TCR sequencing were cryopreserved in liquid nitrogen and were subsequently thawed in a 37 degrees C water bath. Purity of sorted or isolated CD4+, CD8+ and CD8+ TEMRA cells was at least 90%. In the case of this clonotype: Its recognized antigen is unknown. It has no much larger one-base neighbor in the sample; base qualities were not kept.

RNA was extracted using the RNeasy kit, and about 0.5 to 1 ug of the RNA was reverse transcribed with random hexamers. The immunoSEQ multiplex PCR assay, covering 54 Vbeta and 13 Jbeta segments, was used to amplify TCR beta CDR3 regions. PCR amplification bias was corrected by using a synthetic template baseline for primer optimization and computational correction. From the authors' description of their analysis: Reads were assigned to V, D and J genes according to IMGT and analyzed in immunoSEQ Analyzer, with only productive sequences retained. To calculate clonality, Shannon entropy was normalized by log2 of the number of productive unique sequences and then subtracted from one. For each patient and control, public and private clones were evaluated within the 100 most prevalent clones. Clones were defined as Susac-specific when absent from the healthy and MS cohorts, from over a thousand published viral clones and from other ImmuneACCESS disease sequences. Starting from the raw public reads, TCRdb applied fastp trimming at Q25, assembled clones with MiXCR and retained in-frame beta chains. Rows with one shared CDR3 protein collapse into an entry with the most common genes and DNA. The V and J calls were not made by the authors but by TCRdb's processing. Recorded for this sample are more than 150,000 distinct CDR3 sequences; 85% to 95% of them occurred a single time. Just over 0.2% of the sample lies in the top ten.

From the cysteine up to the phenylalanine, the CDR3 has a length of 12 residues. The CDR3 DNA has 36 bases and is translated from base 1. Cut back by 3 bases and 4 bases, the V and J ends lie 7 bases apart. The germline V gene encodes CDR1 GTSNPN and CDR2 SVGIG (reference sequence). Summary of the overall study and its limitations: The study acknowledged that relatively few individuals were included in the TCR sequencing and HLA analysis.

The sequenced sample consisted of CD8+ T cells from PBMCs. The receptor was isolated from a human donor with multiple sclerosis. Recombination connected TRBV30 to TRBJ2-1; the D gene cannot be named for sure. The DNA sequence is given as TGTGCCTGGAGCCCCAGATACAATGAGCAGTTCTTC. Translated, it gives CAWSPRYNEQFF. With the portions outside the CDR3 filled from the reference TRBV30 and TRBJ2-1 genes, the complete variable region becomes SQTIHQWPATLVQPVGSPLSLECTVEGTSNPNLYWYRQAAGRGLQLLFYSVGIGQISSEVPQNLSASRPQDRQFILSSKKLLLSDSGFYLCAWSPRYNEQFFGPGTRLTVL.